This T cell receptor beta chain appears in the sequencing data of a study of cytotoxic CD8 clonotypes in ibrutinib-treated CLL. Overall study: The cohort had around 10 relapsed/refractory and around 15 treatment-naive patients, around 18 IGHV unmutated. Each sample contained, on average, 255,043 productive templates and roughly 100,000 productive rearrangements. Study findings and constraints: Baseline clonality, above age-matched healthy donor levels, tracked circulating CD8+ T-cell counts. The clonality went up when patients responded to ibrutinib and dropped back toward baseline at progression.

Clones were sequenced by immunoSEQ multiplex PCR, and TCRdb holds only the in-frame ones, with some missing. The table lists 53,000 or so clones, roughly 54% of them singletons, with roughly a quarter in the top ten. Germline trimming cut 5 bases from V and 3 bases from J; bases unmatched to any gene: 3. The CDR3 consists of 14 residues. From germline, CDR1 is LNHNV and CDR2 YYDKDF (reference sequence). This clone was observed many times. Its antigen is unknown. The specimen was PBMCs, collected at disease progression, from a patient treated with ibrutinib. The chain employs TRBV15 and TRBJ1-4; 7 bases are a match to TRBD1. The TCR originated in a human donor with chronic lymphocytic leukemia. The CDR3: CATSFDRANEKLFF. In DNA, the CDR3 is TGTGCCACCAGCTTCGACAGGGCTAATGAAAAACTGTTTTTT.